This T cell receptor beta chain was identified in a study of CD4 and CD8 cells across lung adenocarcinoma regions. TCRdb redid the calling of the PCR reads with MiXCR, one entry per CDR3 protein. The sample lists approximately 11,000 distinct CDR3 sequences, 53% seen once, with less than 20% in the top ten. Unmatched junction bases numbered 3, after V lost 4 bases and J lost 7 bases. The CDR3 has 12 residues. This clonotype was observed many times. Sequenced input: CD4+ T cells from the center of a lung tumor. The sequence was obtained from a male donor with lung adenocarcinoma. The CD4 and CD8 labels of this study may be unreliable. The chain has TRBV12-3 or TRBV12-4 and TRBJ1-2; 7 nucleotides align to TRBD1. The CDR3 nucleotides are TGTGCCAGCAGTTCCGGACAGGTTGGCTACACCTTC. Protein product: CASSSGQVGYTF.